This T cell receptor beta chain comes out of a study of blood T cell repertoires in COVID-19. Overall study context: The analysed material was cDNA or gDNA that came from T cells, B-cell-depleted T cells, or PBMCs.

The data were produced by immunoSEQ multiplex PCR, yet TCRdb's version contains in-frame clones alone and is incomplete. Of roughly 400,000 clones in the sample, 70% to 90% were seen once. Participants' own reports of clinical history determined their cohort assignment. CDR3 length equals 14 residues. The J segment lost 8 bases and the V segment lost 6 bases, leaving 10 bases of the junction unmatched. Germline V lookup: CDR1 KGHSH, CDR2 LQKENI. The gene calls are TRBV18 and TRBJ2-5; 9 bases agree with TRBD2. This TCR was sampled from a woman in her late teens or twenties who had been exposed to COVID-19. Sequencing was done on a sample of PBMCs or T cells enriched from blood (not recorded which). The CDR3 nucleotides read TGTGCCAGCTCCGCGGGAGGGACAGCCGAAACCCAGTACTTC. Protein product: CASSAGGTAETQYF. Supplemented by reference TRBV18 and TRBJ2-5, the full variable domain reads NAGVMQNPRHLVRRRGQEARLRCSPMKGHSHVYWYRQLPEEGLKFMVYLQKENIIDESGMPKERFSAEFPKEGPSILRIQQVVRGDSAAYFCASSAGGTAETQYFGPGTRLLVL.